These 20 T cell receptor beta chains were sequenced from one sample in a study of CD8+ T cells in alopecia areata. Extracted RNA was reverse transcribed, and the resulting cDNA served as sequencing template. Only in-frame clones appear in the TCRdb table, and some are missing; sequencing was by immunoSEQ multiplex PCR. The sample carries some 170,000 clones, 58% recorded once. The sample's treatment: oral pan-JAK inhibitor, 5-10 mg twice daily. The sample consisted of CD4+ T cells sorted from blood, taken at approximately week 55, from a patient treated with tofacitinib. Receptors were obtained from a human donor with alopecia areata.

V is TRBV29-1 and J is TRBJ1-2; TRBD1 matches 7 bases. CDR1 SQVTM and CDR2 ANQGSEA come from the germline V gene. This CDR3 spans 14 amino acids. After removal of 7 bases from V and 4 bases from J, the junction contained 12 bases not matched to a gene. In DNA form, the CDR3 reads TGCAGCGCAGAACCTCGGACAGGCCCCTATGGCTACACCTTC. Amino acid sequence: CSAEPRTGPYGYTF.

The V call is TRBV4-1, the J call TRBJ2-1; 10 positions match TRBD2. The CDR3 sequence is 17 residues long. The V gene's germline CDR1 is MGHRA and CDR2 YSYEKL. Trimming at V came to 0 bases and at J to 0 bases, leaving 2 bases not matched to a gene. CDR3 residues: CASSQDLAGGSYNEQFF. CDR3 in DNA: TGCGCCAGCAGCCAAGACTTAGCGGGGGGCTCCTACAATGAGCAGTTCTTC.

This clone qualifies as medium-sized. The chain uses TRBV28 and TRBJ2-7; the D gene is possibly TRBD2 (6 bases). Germline values: CDR1 MDHEN, CDR2 SYDVKM. There are 15 residues in the CDR3. With 7 bases removed from V and 3 bases from J, the gap between germline ends came to 19 bases. CDR3 in DNA: TGTGCCAGCACCCAAGGGGCGGGACTGAACTACGAGCAGTACTTC. Its protein is CASTQGAGLNYEQYF.

The chain carries TRBV2 and TRBJ1-1; 7 nucleotides agree with TRBD1. V shed 6 bases and J 0 bases; nucleotides not matched to a gene: 1. Germline CDR1 and CDR2: SNHLY and FYNNEI. The CDR3 is 13 amino acids. This CDR3 is CASRGQMNTEAFF. CDR3 nucleotides: TGTGCCAGCAGGGGACAGATGAACACTGAAGCTTTCTTT.

This clone was detected a few times. The CDR3 nucleotides are TGTGCTAAGGCACAGGAGTTGAACACTGAAGCTTTCTTT. Its protein product is CAKAQELNTEAFF. The chain joins TRBV2 to TRBJ1-1; tentatively, D is TRBD1 (5 bases). CDR1 is SNHLY and CDR2 is FYNNEI in the germline V gene. The CDR3 covers 13 residues.

V gene TRBV10-1 combines with J gene TRBJ2-1; TRBD1 agrees at 9 bases. Germline values: CDR1 WNHNN, CDR2 SYGVQD (reference sequence). The junction had 11 bases not matched to a gene; V was cut back by 5 bases and J by 3 bases. The CDR3 totals 17 residues. The chain's CDR3 is CASSQDRDRDNYNEQFF. The CDR3 DNA is TGCGCCAGCAGTCAAGATAGGGACAGGGATAACTACAATGAGCAGTTCTTC.

The chain links TRBV14 to TRBJ1-2; weak D call: TRBD1 (6 bases). The CDR3 totals 14 residues. The ends were cut back, 8 bases at V and 4 bases at J, with 17 bases in the middle. Germline CDR1 reads SGHDN; CDR2 reads FVKESK. The CDR3 protein is CASANRDNLYGYTF. DNA for the CDR3: TGTGCCAGCGCCAATAGGGACAACCTCTATGGCTACACCTTC.

The table lists this clone with a few counts. Other nucleotide sequences in the sample specify the same CDR3. The rearrangement links TRBV5-1 to TRBJ1-1; D ambiguous. Germline V lookup: CDR1 SGHRS, CDR2 YFSETQ. V lost 1 base and J lost 2, with 6 bases in between. This CDR3 is built from 13 residues. The CDR3 is CASSLTANTEAFF. DNA of the CDR3: TGCGCCAGCAGCTTGACCGCAAACACTGAAGCTTTCTTT.

The V gene is TRBV2, the J gene TRBJ2-6; weak D call: TRBD1 (6 bases). V lost 7 bases and J 0 bases, leaving 7 bases between the germline ends. The V gene's germline CDR1 is SNHLY and CDR2 FYNNEI. This CDR3 contains 14 residues. CDR3 coding DNA: TGTGCCAGCAACAGGGACTCTGGGGCCAACGTCCTGACTTTC. Translated: CASNRDSGANVLTF.

This clone was counted between two and nine times. This rearrangement joins TRBV30 to TRBJ2-1; possible D gene TRBD2, 5 bases. The CDR3 is made up of 14 amino acids. Germline CDR1 GTSNPN, CDR2 SVGIG (reference sequence). The germline V and J ends were trimmed by 1 base and 6 bases, with 13 bases remaining between them. CDR3: CAWSDQRWGNEQFF. CDR3 bases: TGTGCCTGGAGTGACCAGCGGTGGGGCAATGAGCAGTTCTTC. Filled out from reference TRBV30 and TRBJ2-1, the complete variable domain reads SQTIHQWPATLVQPVGSPLSLECTVEGTSNPNLYWYRQAAGRGLQLLFYSVGIGQISSEVPQNLSASRPQDRQFILSSKKLLLSDSGFYLCAWSDQRWGNEQFFGPGTRLTVL.

On this clone: A much larger clone differs by one base, so this may be a read error. The genes are TRBV9 and TRBJ1-1, with D perhaps TRBD1 (5 bases). The CDR3 length is 14 residues. V lost 3 bases, J lost 1 base, and 10 bases lay in between. Germline V gene lookup returns CDR1 SGDLS and CDR2 YYNGEE. The CDR3 sequence is CASSAGTANTEAFF. CDR3 nucleotides: TGTGCCAGCAGCGCCGGGACGGCGAACACTGAAGCTTTCTTT.

In its sample, this clone was seen once. V usage is TRBV25-1 and J usage is TRBJ2-1; D gene uncertain. Germline-derived CDR1 and CDR2 are MGHDK and SYGVNS. CDR3 length equals 14 residues. V lost 0 bases to trimming and J lost 4 bases, with 7 bases between them. DNA for the CDR3: TGTGCCAGCAGTGAATATACCACTTACAATGAGCAGTTCTTC. As protein: CASSEYTTYNEQFF.

The chain combines TRBV11-2 with TRBJ2-1; possibly TRBD2 for D (5 bases). The CDR3 consists of 11 residues. Per germline, CDR1 SGHAT and CDR2 FQNNGV. Trimming took 5 bases from V and 8 from J, leaving 7 bases between them. The CDR3 sequence: CASSARDEQFF. In nucleotides, the CDR3 is TGTGCCAGCAGCGCGAGGGATGAGCAGTTCTTC.

This clone was detected a few times. This chain connects TRBV29-1 to TRBJ2-5, with D tentatively TRBD1 (6 bases). V was shortened by 4 bases and J by 4 bases, with 10 bases between the two germline ends. Per germline, CDR1 SQVTM and CDR2 ANQGSEA. The CDR3 covers 12 residues. DNA of the CDR3: TGCAGCGTTGGCAGGGGCGGAGAGACCCAGTACTTC. Residues: CSVGRGGETQYF.

The chain joins TRBV27 to TRBJ1-5, with D uncertain. The germline V gene has CDR1 MNHEY and CDR2 SMNVEV (reference sequence). V dropped 3 bases and J dropped 3 bases, with 9 bases sitting between them. The CDR3 is 14 residues long. The CDR3 loop is CASSLRRDNQPQHF. The DNA of the CDR3 is TGTGCCAGCAGTTTGAGACGGGACAATCAGCCCCAGCATTTT.

The V and J genes are TRBV29-1 and TRBJ1-2, with D maybe TRBD1 (6 bases). The CDR3 covers 13 residues. CDR1 is SQVTM, CDR2 ANQGSEA, per germline. V was cut by 4 bases and J by 4 bases, with 13 bases left in between. As DNA, the CDR3 is TGCAGCGTTGCTGACAGGAACCGCTATGGCTACACCTTC. This codes for CSVADRNRYGYTF.

This clone was picked up a small number of times. This chain connects TRBV7-9 to TRBJ2-3, with a possible D match to TRBD2 (5 bases). Germline CDR1 reads SEHNR; CDR2 reads FQNEAQ (reference sequence). CDR3 size: 14 residues. Trimming pared 11 bases from V and 3 bases from J, leaving 18 bases between. The CDR3 is CALTPGSRTDTQYF. CDR3 DNA sequence: TGTGCCCTAACTCCGGGGAGTCGGACAGATACGCAGTATTTT.

The chain carries TRBV19 and TRBJ2-6; no reliable D call. CDR3 length: 16 residues. The germline V gene has CDR1 LNHDA and CDR2 SQIVND (reference sequence). Between the trimmed V and J ends, which lost 3 bases and 0 bases, there was a span of 9 bases. CDR3: CASSILVSSGANVLTF. The CDR3 coding sequence is TGTGCCAGTAGTATCTTAGTAAGCTCTGGGGCCAACGTCCTGACTTTC.

Comment on this clone: The junction departs from germline at one end; a sequencing error may be responsible. The V gene is TRBV2, the J gene TRBJ1-2, with D unclear. Germline loops: CDR1 SNHLY, CDR2 FYNNEI. The CDR3 covers 11 residues. CDR3 nucleotides: TGTGCCAGCAGTGATAGTCGTCCTAAGGCCTTC. It is translated as CASSDSRPKAF.

To note about this clone: Other DNA sequences in the sample encode the same CDR3. The J gene is TRBJ1-1, the V gene TRBV18; 8 bases match TRBD1. Trimming took 6 bases from V and 3 from J; bases not matched to a gene: 3. The CDR3 extends over 13 amino acids. Per the germline V gene, CDR1 is KGHSH and CDR2 is LQKENI. CDR3 DNA sequence: TGTGCCAGCTCTCAGGGGGCGGACACTGAAGCTTTCTTT. This translates into CASSQGADTEAFF.